The rows below give T cell receptor beta chains drawn from one sample of a study of T-cell memory formation after mild COVID-19. TCRdb itself ran the 5' RACE reads through MiXCR, one entry per CDR3 protein. The repertoire holds 180,000 or so distinct CDR3 sequences, with around 10% as singletons. Material for sequencing was PBMCs or a T cell subset sorted from them (not recorded which). The receptors were sampled from a man younger than 30 who had mild COVID-19 (a few samples of this study predate the infection). Cell type and time point are not known. Both conserved end residues are part of each CDR3. A D gene is named only where the DNA matches it firmly. Clone size is shown for a subset of rows, as once, few, many or a class of expanded clone.

TRBV3-1	NA	TRBJ1-5	NA	TGTGCCAGCAGCCAATTCGAGGGCAATCAGCCCCAGCATTTT	CASSQFEGNQPQHF
TRBV3-1	few	TRBJ1-6	TRBD1	TGTGCCAGCAGCCAAGGGACCGGGACAGGCAAGGCACCCCTCCACTTT	CASSQGTGTGKAPLHF
TRBV20-1	NA	TRBJ2-1	TRBD1	TGCAGTGCTAGAGGTGCAACCGGGACAGGGGATCCGTTCTTC	CSARGATGTGDPFF
TRBV7-9	NA	TRBJ1-1	NA	TGTGCCAGCAGCTCTTCGGGAAACGCTGAAGCTTTCTTT	CASSSSGNAEAFF
TRBV7-2	few	TRBJ2-1	NA	TGTGCCAGCAGCTTACACTCAGGGGGGGATTACAATGAGCAGTTCTTC	CASSLHSGGDYNEQFF
TRBV6-5	few	TRBJ2-7	NA	TGTGCCAGCAGCCCCTGGCGGGGCTACGAGCAGTACTTC	CASSPWRGYEQYF
TRBV7-9	NA	TRBJ2-2	NA	TGTGCCAGCGGCCCCAAAAAGGGGGCGAACACCGGGGAGCTGTTTTTT	CASGPKKGANTGELFF
TRBV2	NA	TRBJ2-5	NA	TGTGCCAGCAATAATCGCGGGGGCCGAGGAGAGACCCAGTACTTC	CASNNRGGRGETQYF
TRBV7-3	NA	TRBJ2-3	TRBD1	TGTGCCAGCAGCTTCGACAGGGGATCAGATACGCAGTATTTT	CASSFDRGSDTQYF
TRBV20-1	few	TRBJ2-1	TRBD1	TGCAGTGCTAGTGACAGGGGGCGCGTTGAGCAGTTCTTC	CSASDRGRVEQFF
TRBV6-2/TRBV6-3	NA	TRBJ2-2	TRBD2	TGTGCCAGCAGTTACTCTCTTGTGACTAGCGGGTACACCGGGGAGCTGTTTTTT	CASSYSLVTSGYTGELFF
TRBV5-4	NA	TRBJ2-2	NA	TGTGCCAGCAGCTTCGGAGGGAGCAACACCGGGGAGCTGTTTTTT	CASSFGGSNTGELFF
TRBV18	NA	TRBJ1-1	NA	TGTGCCAGCTCACCGAACAGGAACACTAAAGCTTTCTTT	CASSPNRNTKAFF
TRBV5-4	NA	TRBJ1-3	NA	TGTGCCACCTCAAGAGAGTCTGGAAACACCATATATTTT	CATSRESGNTIYF
TRBV3-1	NA	TRBJ2-3	NA	TGTGCCAGCAGCCAAGAAGGTTGGCGGAGACTCACAGATACGCAGTATTTT	CASSQEGWRRLTDTQYF
TRBV9	many	TRBJ2-1	NA	TGTGCCAGCAGCGTAGAGGGACTCCAGGCCTACAATGAGCAGTTCTTC	CASSVEGLQAYNEQFF
TRBV3-1	few	TRBJ1-1	NA	TGTGCCAGCAGCTTCGGGGGGCTTACTTTCTTT	CASSFGGLTFF
TRBV7-2	NA	TRBJ1-2	NA	TGTGCCAGCAGCCCTGGTCCCGGCTACACCTTC	CASSPGPGYTF
TRBV12-3/TRBV12-4	NA	TRBJ1-4	NA	TGTGCCAGCAGTTTCTCGGGGGCGGATGAAAAACTGTTTTTT	CASSFSGADEKLFF
TRBV20-1	NA	TRBJ1-1	NA	TGCAGTGCTAGATCAGCTAACACTGAAGCTTTCTTT	CSARSANTEAFF
TRBV20-1	NA	TRBJ1-1	NA	TGCAGTGCCCTGAGCTATTCCCTTTCCACTGAAGCTTTCTTT	CSALSYSLSTEAFF
TRBV4-3	NA	TRBJ1-1	NA	TGCGCCAGCAGCCAAGATCATAGGTTCACTGAAGCTTTCTTT	CASSQDHRFTEAFF
TRBV28	few	TRBJ1-4	NA	TGTGCCAGCAGCTCTCCTGGGGGGATTAATGAAAAACTGTTTTTT	CASSSPGGINEKLFF
TRBV15	many	TRBJ1-2	NA	TGTGCCACCAGCAGAGATTCCGGGGGCTACACCTTC	CATSRDSGGYTF
TRBV6-5	NA	TRBJ2-1	TRBD1	TGTGCCAGCAGGTCCGGGACAGATATTTACAATGAGCAGTTCTTC	CASRSGTDIYNEQFF
TRBV24-1	NA	TRBJ2-3	NA	TGTGCCACCAGTGACCCCGGGGGTCCCACAGATACGCAGTATTTT	CATSDPGGPTDTQYF